What follows are 5 T cell receptor beta chains derived from one specimen sequenced in a study of shared clonotypes between healthy human individuals. Repertoires were generated with immunoSEQ multiplex PCR, while TCRdb's copy carries only in-frame clones and drops some. In the table there are 1.5 million to 1.9 million clones, about 98% of which are singletons. The sequenced material came from naive CD4+ T cells sorted from blood. Documented subset: CD45RA+ positively selected. These receptors were obtained from a man aged 30 to 45 in good health.

The chain joins TRBV2 to TRBJ2-5; no clear D. Germline-derived CDR1 and CDR2 are SNHLY and FYNNEI. CDR3 length equals 13 residues. Trimming shortened V by 3 bases and J by 2 bases, and 7 bases separated the two germline ends. CDR3 loop: CASSDPLQETQYF. The CDR3 region has the DNA TGTGCCAGCAGTGACCCCCTTCAAGAGACCCAGTACTTC. Full variable domain (remainder filled in from reference TRBV2 and TRBJ2-5): EPEVTQTPSHQVTQMGQEVILRCVPISNHLYFYWYRQILGQKVEFLVSFYNNEISEKSEIFDDQFSVERPDGSNFTLKIRSTKLEDSAMYFCASSDPLQETQYFGPGTRLLVL.

The chain carries TRBV2 and TRBJ1-5, with TRBD1 as a possible D gene (5 bases). The CDR3 totals 16 residues. V was cut by 4 bases and J by 4 bases, with 17 bases left in between. CDR1 is SNHLY and CDR2 is FYNNEI in the germline V gene. In nucleotides, the CDR3 is TGTGCCAGCAGTGGGTGGTTCAGGGCTCCGAATCAGCCCCAGCATTTT. As protein: CASSGWFRAPNQPQHF.

The gene calls are TRBV30 and TRBJ2-7; 8 bases are shared with TRBD2. V lost 7 bases and J lost 2; bases outside the gene matches: 4. This CDR3 is 12 amino acids long. In germline, CDR1 is GTSNPN, CDR2 SVGIG (reference sequence). The CDR3 bases are TGTGCCTCGGGGACTAGAGCCTACGAGCAGTACTTC. Translating gives CASGTRAYEQYF.

The genes are TRBV11-2 and TRBJ2-7; TRBD2 matches at 8 bases. Trimming took 1 base from V and 4 from J; bases not matched to a gene: 6. CDR3 size: 15 residues. Germline V gene sequence: CDR1 SGHAT, CDR2 FQNNGV. This CDR3 reads CASSLVGRAFYEQYF. CDR3 nucleotide sequence: TGTGCCAGCAGCTTAGTCGGGAGGGCTTTTTACGAGCAGTACTTC.

The chain links TRBV18 to TRBJ1-2, with TRBD1 matching 7 bases. CDR1 KGHSH and CDR2 LQKENI come from the germline V gene. Trimming cost V 1 base and J 8 bases; bases outside gene matches: 13. The CDR3 covers 16 residues. The CDR3 region has the DNA TGTGCCAGCTCACCACTATCTGGACAGGCACTAAAAGGCTACACCTTC. Its translation: CASSPLSGQALKGYTF.